The T cell receptor beta chain under discussion was sequenced for a study of shared clonotypes between healthy human individuals. CDR3 length: 16 amino acids. Germline CDR1 and CDR2: MDHEN and SYDVKM. V shed 4 bases and J shed 3 bases, with 16 bases lying between them. The method was immunoSEQ multiplex PCR; TCRdb's version includes in-frame clones alone and lacks a portion of them. The sample lists fewer than 1.8 million clones; about 98.5% were seen once. The source of this sequence is a man younger than 40 in good health. The chain is built from TRBV28 and TRBJ1-5, with D possibly TRBD1 on 5 matching bases. Sequencing was carried out using naive CD4+ T cells sorted from blood. Subset meaning: CD45RA+ positively selected. The CDR3 loop is CASSSPGGVVNQPQHF. The CDR3 DNA reads as TGTGCCAGCAGTTCCCCCGGGGGGGTAGTCAATCAGCCCCAGCATTTT.